This T cell receptor (beta chain) was observed in a study of cytomegalovirus exposure and HLA in healthy donors. Produced via immunoSEQ multiplex PCR; TCRdb's table is partial and in-frame only. The sample has about 130,000 clones; 90% are singletons. Concerning this clone: Its antigen is as yet unknown.

This CDR3 comprises 14 residues. V was shortened by 6 bases and J by 2 bases, with 16 bases between the two germline ends. Looked up from germline, CDR1 is SQVTM and CDR2 is ANQGSEA. Broader study findings: Clusters of TCRs from the first cohort tended to co-occur in the approximately 130 validation repertoires (as a later analysis found).

The donors were part of the roughly 130-subject validation cohort, which stood apart from the 666-subject first cohort. This clonotype was obtained from a woman aged 25 to 45 in good health and CMV-seropositive. The V gene is TRBV29-1, the J gene TRBJ2-5; TRBD2 might be the D (6 bases). Sequencing was done on a sample of PBMCs. Here the CDR3 DNA reads TGCAGCGTCGCACCGGGAGCTTCTCAAGAGACCCAGTACTTC. Translated, it gives CSVAPGASQETQYF.